This TCR beta chain comes out of a study of graft-versus-host responses after intestinal transplantation. Study context: Isolated intestinal, liver-intestinal, or multivisceral transplants had been given to the recipients.

Some clones are missing from TCRdb's copy, which holds only in-frame ones; the method was immunoSEQ multiplex PCR. The sample carries some 85,000 clones, 85% to 95% recorded once. Study results and caveats: The presence of high graft-versus-host to host-versus-graft clonal ratios in allografts characterized patients with graft-donor T cell macrochimerism. GvH clones detected in recipient marrow included some appearing first in ileum or blood.

Points on this clone: The antigen is not known.

Sequenced here: unstimulated CD8+ T cells sorted from spleen or lymph node cells, sampled before transplant. This sequence was found in a human donor who was the organ donor for an intestinal transplant.

The CDR3 bases are TGTGCCAGCAGTCATAGCGGGGGGGCCGGAGATACGCAGTATTTT. Its translation is CASSHSGGAGDTQYF. The V gene is TRBV7-7, the J gene TRBJ2-3, with 11 bases identical to TRBD2. CDR1 is SSHAT and CDR2 is FNYEAQ in the germline V gene (reference sequence). The trim removed 6 bases at V and 5 bases at J, leaving 7 bases unmatched. CDR3 length: 15 residues.